The 30 T cell receptor beta chains below were found in one sample sequenced in a study of tumor-infiltrating lymphocytes in primary liver carcinoma. RNA and DNA were co-extracted from approximately 20-30 mg of unsorted bulk tissue. The input was 400 to 500 ng total RNA; TCR beta cDNA was made from it with a constant-region primer. Employing slightly modified ARM-PCR, three nested multiplex PCR rounds were run, and these gave rise to the TCR beta libraries. TRBV1-TRBV30 forward primers and a C-beta reverse primer were used in the first two PCR rounds, which each ran for approximately 9 cycles. In TCRdb, the multiplex PCR reads were re-called with MiXCR into one record per CDR3 protein. The sample includes 100,000 or so distinct CDR3 sequences, around three quarters of them seen just once. Sequencing used liver tumor tissue from sampling region 5. Noted subset: tumor region T5, tumor centre. The receptors shown here come from a woman in her sixties with primary liver carcinoma and hepatitis B virus infection.

Concerning this clonotype: Sequence at one end of the junction differs from germline and may be a read error. The chain joins TRBV6-5 to TRBJ2-7, with D possibly called TRBD1 or TRBD2 (5 bases each). This CDR3 region has 16 residues. In germline, CDR1 is MNHEY, CDR2 SVGAGI. The CDR3 DNA is TGTGCCAGCAGTTACCAACCGGTAACGGGACCCTACGAGCGGTACTTC. Protein: CASSYQPVTGPYERYF.

About this clonotype: The junction does not match germline at one end; this may be a read error. This sequence joins TRBV11-3 and TRBJ2-7; D is unresolved. This CDR3 has 11 residues. Germline CDR1 reads SGHNT; CDR2 reads YENEEA. The CDR3 here is CASSYYHEQYF. In DNA form, the CDR3 reads TGTGCTAGCAGCTATTACCACGAGCAGTACTTC.

On this clonotype: This may be a read error, as it is one base from a much larger clone. The chain combines TRBV5-5 with TRBJ2-7, with a weak D call TRBD1 (5 bases). CDR3 length: 14 amino acids. Trimming removed 4 bases at V and 3 bases at J, with 14 bases between. Germline-derived CDR1 and CDR2 are SGHKS and YYEKEE (reference sequence). In nucleotides, the CDR3 is TGTGCCAGCAGCCGCCACAGGCGGAGCTACGAGCAGTACTTC. Amino acids: CASSRHRRSYEQYF.

As for this clonotype: A much larger clone sits a single nucleotide away, making a read error possible. The chain uses TRBV5-1 and TRBJ2-1, with D tentatively TRBD2 (6 bases). Germline CDR1 and CDR2: SGHRS and YFSETQ. The CDR3 totals 14 residues. The chain's CDR3 is CTSSLTSSYNEQFF. The CDR3 DNA follows: TGCACCAGCAGCTTGACTAGCTCCTACAATGAGCAGTTCTTC.

The chain combines TRBV4-2 with TRBJ2-3; D may be TRBD2 (6 bases). CDR3 length equals 19 residues. Germline V gives CDR1 LGHNA, CDR2 YNFKEQ. V was clipped by 4 bases and J by 6 bases, with 29 bases between them. The CDR3 region has the DNA TGTGCCAGCAGCCGCAACCCCCTTAGCAGGAGGGGCGGAACCGATACGCAGTATTTT. Protein: CASSRNPLSRRGGTDTQYF.

Concerning this clonotype: This may arise from a read error, as a much more abundant clone is one base away. The chain employs TRBV4-1 and TRBJ2-3; 8 bases map to TRBD2. The CDR3 covers 18 residues. Germline lookup yields CDR1 MGHRA and CDR2 YSYEKL. The CDR3: CASSQETGTRRVADTRYF. As DNA, the CDR3 is TGCGCCAGCAGCCAAGAAACCGGGACTAGGAGAGTCGCAGATACGCGGTATTTT.

This clonotype has ten or more counts. The chain has TRBV12-3 or TRBV12-4 and TRBJ2-1; TRBD2 might be the D (5 bases). The CDR3 length is 13 residues. V was trimmed by 8 bases and J by 7 bases, leaving 15 bases between them. The CDR3 DNA is TGTGCCAGCGTCCTCCGCGGGCGGAATGAGCAGTTCTTC. It yields the protein CASVLRGRNEQFF.

A remark on this clonotype: The junction does not match germline at one end; this may be a read error. This rearrangement joins TRBV4-1 to TRBJ2-1, with D hard to call. This CDR3 comprises 14 residues. Germline assignment: CDR1 MGHRA and CDR2 YSYEKL. CDR3 region: CVSSQGTGVKEQFF. The CDR3 DNA reads as TGTGTCAGCAGCCAAGGAACGGGCGTTAAGGAGCAGTTCTTC.

Relative to its sample, this clonotype is medium-sized. The rearrangement links TRBV11-2 to TRBJ2-5; D is unresolved. Trimming pared 1 base from V and 0 bases from J, leaving 12 bases between. The CDR3 runs to 16 residues. Germline V gene lookup returns CDR1 SGHAT and CDR2 FQNNGV. In nucleotides, the CDR3 is TGTGCCAGCAGCTTAGGGTTTGCTGCCTACCAAGAGACCCAGTACTTC. Translating it yields CASSLGFAAYQETQYF.

Note on this clonotype: One end of the junction is discordant with germline, which a read error may explain. The genes are TRBV7-8 and TRBJ2-5, with 10 bases aligning to TRBD2. The CDR3 spans 15 residues. CDR1 and CDR2 from the germline V gene are SGHVS and FQNEAQ. CDR3 nucleotides: TGCGCCAGCAGCCGAGGGGGACTAGCGCAAGAGACCCACTACTTC. This gives the protein CASSRGGLAQETHYF.

Worth noting for this clonotype: A read error may produce the germline difference seen at one junction end. The CDR3 bases are TGTGCCAACAGCCGGACAGGGACTCTGAGCTCTAGGGCTAACGTCCTGACTTTC. Translated: CANSRTGTLSSRANVLTF. This chain joins TRBV5-5 and TRBJ2-6, with TRBD1 matching over 8 bases. The CDR3 is 18 residues long. Germline V gene sequence: CDR1 SGHKS, CDR2 YYEKEE (reference sequence).

About this clonotype itself: One end of the junction does not line up with germline, which may come from a read error. The chain employs TRBV10-3 and TRBJ2-7, with 10 nucleotides matching TRBD2. This CDR3 comprises 14 residues. Germline V CDR1 and CDR2: ENHRY, SYGVKD. The CDR3 region is CATSGASGSDEQYF. In DNA form, the CDR3 reads TGTGCCACCAGTGGCGCTAGCGGGAGTGACGAGCAGTACTTC.

This clonotype was counted only a few times. The chain couples TRBV2 to TRBJ2-3, with D possibly matching TRBD1 (5 bases). V was clipped by 3 bases and J by 5 bases, with 15 bases between them. The germline V gene encodes CDR1 SNHLY and CDR2 FYNNEI. The CDR3 covers 15 residues. As DNA, the CDR3 is TGTGCCAGCAGTGAGCCCAGGGTTCCGGGAGATACGCAGTATTTT. This translates into CASSEPRVPGDTQYF.

This clonotype showed up just once. This is likely a read error, given that the CDR3 carries no conserved phenylalanine or tryptophan at its end. The chain joins TRBV6-1 to TRBJ2-1, with D tentatively TRBD2 (5 bases). The ends were cut back, 2 bases at V and 5 bases at J, with 13 bases in the middle. This CDR3 has 15 amino acids. Germline CDR1 and CDR2: MNHNS and SASEGT. The CDR3 is CASSETSGSHNEQFL. CDR3 DNA: TGTGCCAGCAGTGAAACTAGTGGGAGCCACAATGAGCAGTTCCTC.

As DNA, the CDR3 is TGTGCCACCAGCTTTGTCTGTCCACCGAGAGGGACGGGGGTGAGGGGGACTGAAGCTTTCTTC. This encodes CATSFVCPPRGTGVRGTEAFF. This chain connects TRBV12-1 to TRBJ1-1; the table's TRBD1 call for D was not verified on the DNA. TRBV12-1 is flagged as a pseudogene. The CDR3 is made up of 21 amino acids.

As to this clonotype: The CDR3 carries no conserved terminal phenylalanine or tryptophan, so it likely arises from a read error. The chain links TRBV5-1 to TRBJ2-4, with D hard to call. CDR1 is SGHRS, CDR2 YFSETQ, per germline. The CDR3 loop spans 17 amino acids. CDR3 nucleotide sequence: TGCGCCAGCAGCTTGATGGCATGGGGTGAGGCCAATAACATTCAGTACTAC. Translated: CASSLMAWGEANNIQYY.

This clonotype was recorded a few times. A read error may be the cause here, since a much bigger clone is one base away. The gene calls are TRBV10-1 and TRBJ1-1; tentative D call: TRBD1 (6 bases). Per the germline V gene, CDR1 is WNHNN and CDR2 is SYGVQD (reference sequence). There are 13 residues in the CDR3. The CDR3, as DNA: TGCGCCAACAGTCAGGACAGTCCCACTGAAGCTTTCTTT. It yields the protein CANSQDSPTEAFF.

In this sample, this clonotype turned up many times. The chain couples TRBV4-2 to TRBJ2-2, with D unresolved. V lost 8 bases to trimming and J lost 4 bases, with 14 bases between them. The CDR3 spans 14 residues. Germline values: CDR1 LGHNA, CDR2 YNFKEQ. CDR3 region: CASQSASVTGELFF. The DNA of the CDR3 is TGTGCCAGCCAGTCCGCCTCGGTCACCGGGGAGCTGTTTTTT.

This chain connects TRBV28 to TRBJ2-7, with no clear D. The V gene lost 3 bases and the J gene lost 0 bases, with 12 bases spanning the gap. Germline CDR1 reads MDHEN; CDR2 reads SYDVKM. The CDR3 length is 15 residues. CDR3 sequence (DNA): TGTGCCAGCAGTTTTAAGCACAGAAACTCCTACGAGCAGTACTTC. Its translation is CASSFKHRNSYEQYF.

This clonotype occurred once. At one boundary the junction diverges from the germline segment, which might be a read error. V usage is TRBV6-1 and J usage is TRBJ2-5, with 12 bases fitting TRBD2. From germline, CDR1 is MNHNS and CDR2 SASEGT. The CDR3 runs to 17 residues. CDR3 protein: CGSSVLAGGLGLETQYF. Written as DNA, the CDR3 is TGTGGCAGCAGTGTTCTAGCGGGAGGGCTAGGCTTGGAGACCCAGTACTTC.

Notes on this clonotype: This may be a read error, as it is one base from a much larger clone. The V call is TRBV30, the J call TRBJ1-1; TRBD1 agrees at 8 bases. The trim removed 0 bases at V and 5 bases at J, leaving 8 bases unmatched. The CDR3 covers 15 residues. CDR1 GTSNPN and CDR2 SVGIG come from the germline V gene (reference sequence). This chain's CDR3 is CAWSVLGQVFTEAFF. CDR3 nucleotide sequence: TGTGCCTGGAGTGTACTGGGACAGGTATTTACTGAAGCTTTCTTT.

As for this clonotype: It is likely a read error, because the conserved phenylalanine at the end of the CDR3 is missing. The chain is built from TRBV11-2 and TRBJ1-6, with D possibly matching TRBD1 (5 bases). Germline V gene sequence: CDR1 SGHAT, CDR2 FQNNGV. The CDR3 is made up of 13 amino acids. CDR3 residues: CTSSSGLNSPLHV. The DNA of the CDR3 is TGTACCAGCAGCTCGGGGCTTAATTCACCCCTCCACGTT.

The chain combines TRBV10-3 with TRBJ1-1; tentative D call: TRBD1 (5 bases). The V end lost 10 bases, the J end lost 0 bases, and 12 bases lay between the germline ends. The length of the CDR3 is 13 residues. CDR1 is ENHRY, CDR2 SYGVKD, per germline. CDR3 sequence reads: CATADTMNTEAFF. The CDR3 coding sequence is TGTGCCACAGCGGACACCATGAACACTGAAGCTTTCTTT.

This rearrangement joins TRBV14 to TRBJ1-2, with D hard to call. The CDR3 loop spans 13 amino acids. Between the trimmed V and J ends, which lost 5 bases and 8 bases, there was a span of 15 bases. The germline V gene has CDR1 SGHDN and CDR2 FVKESK. Here the CDR3 reads CASSVINKAGYTF. In DNA, the CDR3 is TGTGCCAGCAGCGTCATAAACAAGGCGGGCTACACCTTC. Based on the CDR3 plus reference TRBV14 and TRBJ1-2, the full variable domain is EAGVTQFPSHSVIEKGQTVTLRCDPISGHDNLYWYRRVMGKEIKFLLHFVKESKQDESGMPNNRFLAERTGGTYSTLKVQPAELEDSGVYFCASSVINKAGYTFGSGTRLTVV.

In the case of this clonotype: This may come from a read error, since a much larger clone is one base off. The gene calls are TRBV7-8 and TRBJ2-5; D not resolved. The CDR3 sequence is 14 residues long. Germline V CDR1 and CDR2: SGHVS, FQNEAQ. CDR3 DNA sequence: TGTGCCAACAGCTTAGGGTGGCGCCAAGAGACCCAGTACTTC. The encoded protein is CANSLGWRQETQYF.

This clonotype has at least ten counts. The rearrangement links TRBV6-5 to TRBJ1-1; D is unclear. CDR3 length: 14 amino acids. Trimming removed 0 bases at V and 3 bases at J, with 8 bases between. Looked up from germline, CDR1 is MNHEY and CDR2 is SVGAGI. The CDR3 region is CASSYSTGDTEAFF. As DNA, the CDR3 is TGTGCCAGCAGTTACTCGACCGGGGACACTGAAGCTTTCTTT.

About this clonotype itself: This CDR3 is missing its conserved last phenylalanine or tryptophan, likely due to a read error. This chain joins TRBV6-5 and TRBJ2-3; perhaps TRBD2 as D (6 bases). From germline, CDR1 is MNHEY and CDR2 SVGAGI. This CDR3 comprises 18 residues. Deletions cut 4 bases from V and 1 base from J, with 21 bases between. This chain's CDR3 is CASSSSREGGLGTDTQYY. As DNA, the CDR3 is TGTGCCAGCAGTTCCTCTCGTGAGGGAGGCCTCGGCACAGATACGCAGTATTAT.

As regards this clonotype: At one end the junction does not follow the germline gene, possibly because of a read error. This chain connects TRBV12-5 to TRBJ2-1; 9 bases are a match to TRBD2. The CDR3 spans 14 residues. Per germline, CDR1 LGHNT and CDR2 FRNRAP. Here the CDR3 reads CVCGWGLAGNEQCF. DNA for the CDR3: TGTGTTTGTGGCTGGGGACTAGCAGGGAATGAGCAGTGCTTC.

On this clonotype itself: One end of the junction varies from germline; a read error may be responsible. The chain uses TRBV6-1 and TRBJ1-6, with 7 bases lining up with TRBD1. Germline V gives CDR1 MNHNS, CDR2 SASEGT. The CDR3 is made up of 14 amino acids. The CDR3 bases are TGTGCCAGCAGGCCAACAGGGGAAGGATCACCCCTCCGCTTT. It translates to CASRPTGEGSPLRF.

A word on this clonotype: A much more abundant neighbour one base away suggests this may be a read error. V usage is TRBV29-1 and J usage is TRBJ2-7; 7 bases fit TRBD2. The CDR3 is made up of 14 amino acids. CDR1 is SQVTM, CDR2 ANQGSEA, per germline. The V gene end was trimmed by 3 bases and the J gene end by 3 bases; junction bases not matched to a gene: 8. The CDR3 DNA is TGCAGCGTTGAGGGTACGGGAGGCATCTACGAGCAGTACTTC. This translates into CSVEGTGGIYEQYF.